This TCR beta chain was observed in a study of cytomegalovirus exposure and HLA in healthy donors. PCR involved 60 Vbeta and 13 Jbeta primers. Clones were read by immunoSEQ multiplex PCR, and TCRdb kept only the in-frame ones, dropping some. The table lists about 200,000 clones, about four fifths of them singletons. The length of the CDR3 is 19 residues. The source is a woman aged 18-29 years in good health and CMV-seronegative. The J gene is TRBJ2-2, the V gene TRBV21-1; the D call in the table, TRBD1, was not verified against the DNA. TRBV21-1 is designated a pseudogene. Sample: PBMCs. CDR3 sequence: CATLTPGTAEFTNTGELFF. The CDR3 bases are TGTGCCACCCTAACCCCCGGGACAGCTGAATTTACGAACACCGGGGAGCTGTTTTTT.